The rows below give T cell receptor beta chains drawn from one sample of a study of cytomegalovirus exposure and HLA in healthy donors. Clones were sequenced by immunoSEQ multiplex PCR, and TCRdb holds only the in-frame ones, with some missing. The data show 100,000 to 150,000 clones, 81% seen once. The sample taken for sequencing was PBMCs. The receptors here all came from a man in his late teens or twenties in good health and CMV-seropositive. The CDR3 runs from the conserved cysteine through the conserved F or W. D genes are given only for firm matches. Clone size is shown for a subset of rows, as once, few, many or a class of expanded clone.

.	TRBJ2-5	TRBV2	TRBD2	CASSGAGGVWQETQYF	TGTGCCAGCAGTGGGGCGGGGGGTGTATGGCAAGAGACCCAGTACTTC
.	TRBJ2-2	TRBV6-5	TRBD1	CASSYWGTEIGELFF	TGTGCCAGCAGTTACTGGGGGACAGAGATCGGGGAGCTGTTTTTT
.	TRBJ2-7	TRBV6-1	.	CASSESSRWWRTDEQYF	TGTGCCAGCAGTGAATCATCGAGGTGGTGGCGTACTGACGAGCAGTACTTC
few	TRBJ1-2	TRBV20-1	.	CSAGARYGYTF	TGCAGTGCAGGGGCCCGCTATGGCTACACCTTC
.	TRBJ1-6	TRBV25-1	.	CASSDPRVNSPLHF	TGTGCCAGCAGTGATCCCAGGGTGAATTCACCCCTCCACTTT
.	TRBJ1-5	TRBV2	.	CASSIPPQGRNQPQHF	TGTGCCAGCAGTATCCCCCCGCAGGGTCGCAATCAGCCCCAGCATTTT
.	TRBJ1-2	TRBV5-1	.	CASSLVSGDPSGYTF	TGCGCCAGCAGCTTGGTGTCAGGGGATCCGTCCGGCTACACCTTC
.	TRBJ2-7	TRBV7-2	TRBD1	CASSSRSGTGAYEQYF	TGTGCCAGCAGCTCCCGATCCGGGACAGGGGCCTACGAGCAGTACTTC
.	TRBJ1-3	TRBV29-1	TRBD1	CSVRTGTGNTIYF	TGCAGCGTAAGGACAGGGACTGGAAACACCATATATTTT
.	TRBJ1-5	TRBV6-5	.	CASSDRENQPQHF	TGTGCCAGCAGTGATCGAGAGAATCAGCCCCAGCATTTT
.	TRBJ1-1	TRBV9	.	CASSVGQTTEAFF	TGTGCCAGCAGCGTTGGACAGACCACTGAAGCTTTCTTT
.	TRBJ2-1	TRBV9	TRBD2	CASSVGGGRAGNEQFF	TGTGCCAGCAGCGTAGGGGGCGGGAGGGCTGGGAATGAGCAGTTCTTC
.	TRBJ1-6	TRBV27	TRBD1	CASSYFSAGQGNRSPLHF	TGTGCCAGCAGTTACTTTTCCGCGGGACAGGGTAATCGATCACCCCTCCACTTT
.	TRBJ2-7	TRBV18	TRBD1	CASSPLGQGAMSRYEQYF	TGTGCCAGCTCACCCCTGGGACAGGGGGCAATGTCCAGGTACGAGCAGTACTTC
few	TRBJ1-2	TRBV6-1	.	CASSSTTNYGYTF	TGTGCCAGCAGTTCCACAACGAACTATGGCTACACCTTC
.	TRBJ2-5	TRBV7-2	.	CVSSLAGPGVGETQYF	TGTGTCAGCAGCTTAGCCGGACCGGGGGTCGGTGAGACCCAGTACTTC
.	TRBJ2-7	TRBV6-6	.	CASSYSLETYEQYF	TGTGCCAGCAGTTACTCACTAGAGACCTACGAGCAGTACTTC
.	TRBJ2-7	TRBV7-2	TRBD2	CASSIEGLATYEQYF	TGTGCCAGCAGCATAGAGGGACTAGCTACCTACGAGCAGTACTTC
.	TRBJ2-5	TRBV21-1	.	CASTTLDSEETQYF	TGTGCCAGCACCACACTGGACAGCGAAGAGACCCAGTACTTC
.	TRBJ1-4	TRBV25-1	.	CASSRDSNEKLFF	TGTGCCAGCAGTAGAGACAGTAATGAAAAACTGTTTTTT
.	TRBJ2-7	TRBV7-2	.	CASSLKPSYEQYF	TGTGCCAGCAGCTTAAAGCCCTCCTACGAGCAGTACTTC
.	TRBJ1-2	TRBV4-3	.	CASSQDFQEPHGGYTF	TGCGCCAGCAGCCAAGACTTTCAGGAACCCCATGGAGGCTACACCTTC
.	TRBJ1-3	TRBV10-2	.	CASSDSYQRAGNTIYF	TGCGCCAGCAGTGACTCGTACCAGAGGGCTGGAAACACCATATATTTT
.	TRBJ2-2	TRBV2	.	CASSEFSGLNTGELFF	TGTGCCAGCAGTGAGTTTTCGGGATTGAACACCGGGGAGCTGTTTTTT
.	TRBJ1-2	TRBV14	TRBD1	CASSQRTGGRYGYTF	TGTGCCAGCAGCCAAAGGACAGGGGGTCGGTATGGCTACACCTTC
.	TRBJ1-1	TRBV2	TRBD1	CASRVRQGMNTEAFF	TGTGCCAGCAGGGTGAGACAGGGGATGAACACTGAAGCTTTCTTT
few	TRBJ2-1	TRBV11-3	.	CASSLILAPLDNEQFF	TGTGCCAGCAGCTTAATCCTAGCTCCTCTGGACAATGAGCAGTTCTTC
.	TRBJ1-5	TRBV7-2	.	CASSFKTANQPQHF	TGTGCCAGCAGCTTCAAAACAGCTAATCAGCCCCAGCATTTT
.	TRBJ2-7	TRBV11-2	.	CARAGSGPYEQYF	TGTGCCAGGGCGGGGTCGGGCCCCTACGAGCAGTACTTC
few	TRBJ1-2	TRBV7-2	.	CASSPRVNYGYTF	TGTGCCAGCAGCCCGAGGGTGAACTATGGCTACACCTTC
.	TRBJ2-3	TRBV28	TRBD2	CASSLSTSGSTDTQYF	TGTGCCAGCAGTTTATCGACTAGCGGGAGCACAGATACGCAGTATTTT
.	TRBJ1-6	TRBV11-2	.	CASSFGWGLDSPLHF	TGTGCCAGCAGCTTCGGGTGGGGACTAGATTCACCCCTCCACTTT
.	TRBJ2-7	TRBV5-1	.	CASSLVQTTGEQYF	TGCGCCAGCAGCTTGGTACAGACTACGGGGGAGCAGTACTTC
.	TRBJ2-6	TRBV2	.	CASSELASGANVLTF	TGTGCCAGCAGTGAACTGGCCTCTGGGGCCAACGTCCTGACTTTC
.	TRBJ1-1	TRBV2	TRBD1	CASNRDRVTEAFF	TGTGCCAGCAACCGGGACAGGGTAACTGAAGCTTTCTTT
.	TRBJ1-6	TRBV6-5	.	CASSDSSYNSPLHF	TGTGCCAGCAGTGACAGCTCCTATAATTCACCCCTCCACTTT
.	TRBJ1-5	TRBV18	.	CASSPRQDYQPQHF	TGTGCCAGCTCACCACGGCAGGATTATCAGCCCCAGCATTTT
.	TRBJ2-7	TRBV29-1	.	CSVLLAGNYEQYF	TGCAGCGTCCTACTAGCAGGGAACTACGAGCAGTACTTC
once	TRBJ1-5	TRBV4-1	TRBD1	CASSPGQDNQPQHF	TGCGCCAGCAGCCCCGGACAGGACAATCAGCCCCAGCATTTT
.	TRBJ1-1	TRBV6-5	TRBD1	CARSLGDRREYEAFF	TGTGCCAGAAGTCTGGGGGACAGGCGCGAATATGAAGCTTTCTTT
.	TRBJ2-7	TRBV6-5	TRBD1	CASSYSTGGSYEQYF	TGTGCCAGCAGTTACTCGACAGGGGGGTCCTACGAGCAGTACTTC
.	TRBJ1-1	TRBV6-5	.	CASSYSAATEAFF	TGTGCCAGCAGTTACTCAGCTGCCACTGAAGCTTTCTTT